These T cell receptor beta chains were read from a single sample in a study of blood T cell repertoires in COVID-19. Data came from immunoSEQ multiplex PCR; TCRdb stores just in-frame clones and leaves some out. The table has about 150,000 clones, roughly nine tenths seen once. The sequenced sample consisted of peripheral blood. The receptors here all came from a man aged 45-65 years with acute or convalescent COVID-19. Both conserved end residues are part of each CDR3. Each record gives: D gene, V gene, clone size, CDR3 length, J gene, CDR3 protein, CDR3 DNA. A D gene is named only where the DNA matches it firmly. Not all rows give a size; the values are once, few, many and, for expanded clones, a class.

>TRBD1|TRBV19|NA|15|TRBJ1-4
CASRRSGTGGEKLFF
TGTGCCAGTAGACGATCCGGGACAGGGGGTGAAAAACTGTTTTTT
>TRBD2|TRBV24-1|NA|19|TRBJ2-1
CATSDRGTSGGSAYNEQFF
TGTGCCACCAGTGACCGAGGGACTAGCGGGGGCTCTGCGTACAATGAGCAGTTCTTC
>TRBD1|TRBV9|NA|15|TRBJ1-4
CASSVAQGEYEKLFF
TGTGCCAGCAGCGTAGCACAGGGGGAGTATGAAAAACTGTTTTTT
>NA|TRBV7-2|NA|14|TRBJ2-1
CASTYRVAHNEQFF
TGTGCCAGCACCTACAGGGTGGCACACAATGAGCAGTTCTTC
>NA|TRBV25-1|NA|15|TRBJ1-1
CASSEYRGALTEAFF
TGTGCCAGCAGTGAATATAGAGGTGCGTTGACTGAAGCTTTCTTT
>NA|TRBV11-2|NA|16|TRBJ1-3
CASSLDSRGSGNTIYF
TGTGCCAGCAGCTTAGATTCGAGAGGCTCTGGAAACACCATATATTTT
>NA|TRBV28|NA|15|TRBJ1-2
CASSSGQSRSYGYTF
TGTGCCAGCAGCTCCGGACAGAGTAGAAGCTATGGCTACACCTTC
>NA|TRBV3-1/TRBV3-2|NA|16|TRBJ1-3
CASSQGGGASGNTIYF
TGTGCCAGCAGCCAAGGGGGGGGCGCGAGCGGAAACACCATATATTTT
>NA|TRBV5-1|once|16|TRBJ1-6
CASSLVGTPYNSPLHF
TGCGCCAGCAGCTTGGTTGGGACTCCCTATAATTCACCCCTCCACTTT
>NA|TRBV7-2|NA|15|TRBJ1-2
CASSFTRTSGYGYTF
TGTGCCAGCAGCTTCACCCGCACGTCGGGGTATGGCTACACCTTC
>NA|TRBV19|NA|15|TRBJ2-1
CASSPTPKAYNEQFF
TGTGCCAGTAGCCCGACACCAAAGGCCTACAATGAGCAGTTCTTC
>TRBD1|TRBV2|NA|17|TRBJ1-1
CASSVGFWTGGNTEAFF
TGTGCCAGCAGTGTTGGCTTTTGGACAGGGGGCAACACTGAAGCTTTCTTT
>TRBD2|TRBV6-5|NA|15|TRBJ2-2
CASRGLAEYTGELFF
TGTGCCAGCAGGGGACTAGCGGAGTACACCGGGGAGCTGTTTTTT
>TRBD1|TRBV5-4|NA|15|TRBJ1-2
CASSSPGQTNYGYTF
TGTGCCAGCAGCTCGCCGGGACAGACAAACTATGGCTACACCTTC
>NA|TRBV15|NA|15|TRBJ1-1
CATSRDYRLNTEAFF
TGTGCCACCAGCAGAGATTACAGGCTGAACACTGAAGCTTTCTTT
>TRBD2|TRBV19|NA|20|TRBJ2-3
CASSIIVRTPTSGRRDTQYF
TGTGCCAGTAGTATAATCGTGCGGACCCCAACTAGCGGGAGAAGAGATACGCAGTATTTT
>NA|TRBV18|NA|13|TRBJ2-7
CASSPGQNYEQYF
TGTGCCAGCTCACCGGGGCAGAACTACGAGCAGTACTTC
>NA|TRBV27|NA|11|TRBJ2-5
CASSWGRAQYF
TGTGCCAGCAGTTGGGGCCGAGCCCAGTACTTC
>TRBD2|TRBV9|NA|13|TRBJ2-3
CASTVAGTDTQYF
TGTGCCAGCACCGTAGCGGGGACAGATACGCAGTATTTT
>NA|TRBV7-2|NA|16|TRBJ1-4
CASSLVGSGGNEKLFF
TGTGCCAGCAGCTTAGTGGGTTCCGGGGGAAATGAAAAACTGTTTTTT